A single sample is the source of the 7 T cell receptor beta chains below, sequenced in a study of control samples from healthy donors and cancer patients. Data came from immunoSEQ multiplex PCR; TCRdb stores just in-frame clones and leaves some out. This sample has around 140,000 clones, with 94% found just once. The sample comprised blood. These receptors all stem from a man in his forties in good health.

The gene calls are TRBV2 and TRBJ1-1; 12 nucleotides line up with TRBD1. Germline CDR1 and CDR2: SNHLY and FYNNEI. There are 14 residues in the CDR3. After removal of 6 bases from V and 6 bases from J, the junction contained 5 bases not matched to a gene. The DNA for the CDR3 is TGTGCCAGCAGGGGGACAGGGGGCTTGGCTGAAGCTTTCTTT. Protein product: CASRGTGGLAEAFF. Filled out from reference TRBV2 and TRBJ1-1, the complete variable domain reads EPEVTQTPSHQVTQMGQEVILRCVPISNHLYFYWYRQILGQKVEFLVSFYNNEISEKSEIFDDQFSVERPDGSNFTLKIRSTKLEDSAMYFCASRGTGGLAEAFFGQGTRLTVV.

Only one count was recorded for this clone. This chain connects TRBV18 to TRBJ1-4, with D possibly matching TRBD1 (5 bases). This CDR3 spans 16 amino acids. Germline V CDR1 and CDR2: KGHSH, LQKENI. Between the trimmed V and J ends, which lost 0 bases and 10 bases, there was a span of 18 bases. The CDR3, as DNA: TGTGCCAGCTCACCACCGGGCCGGGTAACAGGAGGAAAACTGTTTTTT. This encodes CASSPPGRVTGGKLFF.

The gene calls are TRBV7-3 and TRBJ1-2, with 9 bases matching TRBD1. V trimming: 2 bases; J trimming: 4 bases; junction bases outside the gene matches: 14. This CDR3 contains 18 residues. From germline, CDR1 is SGHTA and CDR2 FQGTGA. CDR3 coding DNA: TGTGCCAGCAGCTTATCCCCCTGGAGGGACAGGGACTTCTATGGCTACACCTTC. This codes for CASSLSPWRDRDFYGYTF.

The V gene is TRBV3-1 (or the pseudogene TRBV3-2), the J gene TRBJ2-2, with TRBD1 matching 8 bases. Germline V gene data show CDR1 as LGHDT and CDR2 as YNNKEL (reference sequence). The CDR3 is 15 amino acids. J was trimmed by 0 bases and V by 5 bases; bases with no gene match: 2. CDR3 DNA sequence: TGTGCCAGCAGCGCGACAGGGGCGAACACCGGGGAGCTGTTTTTT. Amino acid sequence: CASSATGANTGELFF.

The CDR3 region is CASSPPRETQYF. In nucleotides, the CDR3 is TGTGCCAGCAGTCCGCCTCGAGAGACCCAGTACTTC. The V and J genes are TRBV13 and TRBJ2-5; D ambiguous. The CDR3 is 12 residues long. V shed 6 bases and J shed 4 bases, with 9 bases lying between them. CDR1 PRHDT and CDR2 FYEKMQ come from the germline V gene (reference sequence).

The chain recombines TRBV6-5 with TRBJ2-5; no clear D. V dropped 2 bases and J dropped 5 bases, with 12 bases sitting between them. The V gene's germline CDR1 is MNHEY and CDR2 SVGAGI. The CDR3 length is 14 residues. CDR3 in amino acids: CASSYKWAVETQYF. The CDR3 DNA sequence: TGTGCCAGCAGTTACAAGTGGGCGGTGGAGACCCAGTACTTC.

The chain joins TRBV6-2 or TRBV6-3 to TRBJ2-4; no firm D call. CDR3 length equals 12 residues. V gave up 2 bases and J gave up 11 bases, with 10 bases separating them. Germline V gene lookup returns CDR1 MNHEY and CDR2 SVGEGT. The CDR3 DNA reads as TGTGCCAGCAGTTACCGAACCCCGGTTCAGTACTTC. This translates into CASSYRTPVQYF.